What follows are 9 T cell receptor beta chains derived from one specimen sequenced in a study of blood T cell repertoires in COVID-19. Using immunoSEQ multiplex PCR, the repertoire was profiled, and TCRdb retains in-frame clones only, with some absent. This sample has approximately 240,000 clones, with roughly four fifths found just once. Sequencing input: PBMCs or T cells enriched from blood (not recorded which). Receptors were obtained from a woman aged 40 to 50 with acute COVID-19.

The chain links TRBV7-2 to TRBJ1-1; D perhaps matches TRBD1 (6 bases). The CDR3 consists of 13 residues. Deletions cut 1 base from V and 8 bases from J, with 11 bases between. Germline CDR1 and CDR2: SGHTA and FQGNSA. The CDR3 sequence: CASSLGGTGEAFF. For the CDR3, the DNA is TGTGCCAGCAGCTTAGGAGGAACAGGGGAAGCTTTCTTT.

The CDR3 spells CASADTDGYTF. CDR3 sequence (DNA): TGTGCCAGCGCGGACACAGACGGCTACACCTTC. The chain couples TRBV28 to TRBJ1-2; TRBD1 is a possible D gene (5 bases). V was cut by 8 bases and J by 8 bases, with 12 bases left in between. The CDR3 extends over 11 amino acids. Looked up from germline, CDR1 is MDHEN and CDR2 is SYDVKM.

The V call is TRBV7-9, the J call TRBJ1-3; 7 nucleotides line up with TRBD1. Looked up from germline, CDR1 is SEHNR and CDR2 is FQNEAQ (reference sequence). V was clipped by 5 bases and J by 4 bases; unmatched bases: 8. This CDR3 is built from 15 residues. The CDR3 region has the DNA TGTGCCAGCAGCCCGGGACAGAGCCTGGGAAACACCATATATTTT. Its protein is CASSPGQSLGNTIYF.

This clone was detected only a few times. The chain employs TRBV7-3 and TRBJ2-7; TRBD1 matches at 10 bases. This CDR3 region has 15 residues. The V segment lost 6 bases and the J segment 5 bases; nucleotides outside the gene matches: 10. CDR1 and CDR2 (germline): SGHTA, FQGTGA. The CDR3 is CASRRPGQGRNEQYF. The DNA for the CDR3 is TGTGCCAGCAGGCGACCGGGACAGGGGAGGAACGAGCAGTACTTC.

This chain links TRBV27 with TRBJ1-1; 7 nucleotides line up with TRBD1. CDR1 is MNHEY, CDR2 SMNVEV, per germline (reference sequence). There are 17 residues in the CDR3. Losses at the gene ends were 3 bases for V and 0 bases for J; bases not matched to a gene: 10. DNA for the CDR3: TGTGCCAGCAGTTTTTCCCTCAGGGGGGCTATGAACACTGAAGCTTTCTTT. Its translation is CASSFSLRGAMNTEAFF.

DNA for the CDR3: TGTGCCAGCAACCTTGGGACCGCGGGAGGGGGGCATGAGCAGTTCTTC. This translates into CASNLGTAGGGHEQFF. The chain couples TRBV6-6 to TRBJ2-1, with 9 bases fitting TRBD2. V lost 7 bases and J lost 8; bases outside the gene matches: 15. The CDR3 runs to 16 residues. CDR1 MNHNY and CDR2 SVGAGI come from the germline V gene (reference sequence).

V gene TRBV27 combines with J gene TRBJ1-2, with D maybe TRBD1 (6 bases). Germline V CDR1 and CDR2: MNHEY, SMNVEV (reference sequence). The CDR3 contains 15 residues. Trimming removed 8 bases from V and 5 bases from J, with 21 bases in between. CDR3 amino acids: CASGKTGGGPYGYTF. The CDR3 DNA sequence: TGTGCCAGCGGAAAGACAGGTGGAGGCCCGTATGGCTACACCTTC.

This chain joins TRBV5-1 and TRBJ2-5; D uncertain. Germline V gene lookup returns CDR1 SGHRS and CDR2 YFSETQ. This CDR3 is 13 amino acids long. The V and J ends lost 0 bases and 3 bases respectively, with 6 bases between them. The CDR3 loop reads CASSLVQKETQYF. In DNA form, the CDR3 reads TGCGCCAGCAGCTTGGTGCAGAAAGAGACCCAGTACTTC.

The chain combines TRBV7-9 with TRBJ1-2; 9 positions match TRBD1. The trim removed 7 bases at V and 6 bases at J, leaving 9 bases unmatched. Germline V gives CDR1 SEHNR, CDR2 FQNEAQ (reference sequence). This CDR3 comprises 14 residues. In nucleotides, the CDR3 is TGTGCCAGCAACCTACAGGGGGCAGGAAATGGCTACACCTTC. Translation gives CASNLQGAGNGYTF.